The TCR beta chain under discussion was sequenced for a study of neoadjuvant anti-PD-1 for oral cavity cancer. Between the trimmed V and J ends, which lost 2 bases and 2 bases, there was a span of 6 bases. Germline loops: CDR1 MNHNS, CDR2 SASEGT. The CDR3 is 13 residues long. Libraries were prepared by immunoSEQ multiplex PCR; TCRdb keeps only in-frame clonotypes and omits some of them. This table holds about 81,000 clones, roughly four fifths found once. V usage is TRBV6-1 and J usage is TRBJ2-5; D may be TRBD2 (5 bases). This TCR was recovered from a person aged 35-80 years with oral cavity squamous cell carcinoma. Sample: PBMCs, taken before nivolumab (anti-PD-1) treatment. The CDR3 is CASSEQRQETQYF. CDR3 nucleotide sequence: TGTGCCAGCAGTGAACAGCGGCAAGAGACCCAGTACTTC.